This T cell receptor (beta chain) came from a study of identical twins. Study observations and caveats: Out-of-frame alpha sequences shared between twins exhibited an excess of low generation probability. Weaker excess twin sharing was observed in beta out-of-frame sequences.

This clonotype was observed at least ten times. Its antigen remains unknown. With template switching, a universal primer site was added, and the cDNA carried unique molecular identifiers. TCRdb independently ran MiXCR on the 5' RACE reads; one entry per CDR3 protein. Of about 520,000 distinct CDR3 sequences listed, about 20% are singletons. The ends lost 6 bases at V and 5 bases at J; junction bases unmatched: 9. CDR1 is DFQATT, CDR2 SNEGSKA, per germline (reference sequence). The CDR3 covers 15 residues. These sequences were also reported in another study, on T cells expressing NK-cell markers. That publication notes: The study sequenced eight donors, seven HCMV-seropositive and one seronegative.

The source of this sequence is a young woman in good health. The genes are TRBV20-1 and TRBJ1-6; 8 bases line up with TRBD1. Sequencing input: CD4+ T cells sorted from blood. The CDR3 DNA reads TGCAGTGCAATAGAGGGGGACAGGAATAATTCACCCCTCCACTTT. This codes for CSAIEGDRNNSPLHF.